This is a list of T cell receptor beta chains from one sample in a study of post-analysis software for immune sequencing data. TCRdb passed the PCR reads through MiXCR, listing each CDR3 protein once. The sample records hundreds of thousands of distinct CDR3 sequences, just under 30% being singletons. Material for sequencing was blood. These receptors all stem from a girl aged 10 to 17 with multiple sclerosis. Both conserved end residues are part of each CDR3. The D gene is left open where the match is weak. Clone sizes are given selectively: once, few, many, or a class where the clone is expanded.

D gene: .; J gene: TRBJ1-2; V gene: TRBV5-5; clone size: .; CDR3 protein: CASSLEVWGGGYTF; CDR3 DNA: TGTGCCAGCAGCTTGGAAGTTTGGGGAGGTGGCTACACCTTC
D gene: .; J gene: TRBJ2-5; V gene: TRBV29-1; clone size: .; CDR3 protein: CSVGIDQETLYF; CDR3 DNA: TGCAGCGTGGGGATAGACCAAGAGACCCTGTACTTC
D gene: .; J gene: TRBJ2-3; V gene: TRBV7-2; clone size: few; CDR3 protein: CASGSSAGMGTDTQYF; CDR3 DNA: TGTGCCAGCGGATCGTCTGCGGGGATGGGCACAGATACGCAGTATTTT
D gene: TRBD2; J gene: TRBJ2-1; V gene: TRBV20-1; clone size: .; CDR3 protein: CSARDLLTSGSIKDEQFF; CDR3 DNA: TGCAGTGCTAGAGATCTTTTGACTAGCGGGAGTATTAAGGATGAGCAGTTCTTC
D gene: TRBD2; J gene: TRBJ2-1; V gene: TRBV20-1; clone size: many; CDR3 protein: CSAKAAGGFNEQFF; CDR3 DNA: TGCAGTGCTAAAGCAGCGGGAGGTTTCAATGAGCAGTTCTTC
D gene: TRBD1; J gene: TRBJ1-5; V gene: TRBV20-1; clone size: .; CDR3 protein: CSARDISTGGNQPQHF; CDR3 DNA: TGCAGTGCTAGAGATATTTCGACAGGGGGCAATCAGCCCCAGCATTTT
D gene: .; J gene: TRBJ1-6; V gene: TRBV10-3; clone size: .; CDR3 protein: CAISDSGGSPLHF; CDR3 DNA: TGTGCCATCAGTGATAGTGGGGGGTCACCCCTCCACTTT
D gene: .; J gene: TRBJ1-2; V gene: TRBV6-5; clone size: few; CDR3 protein: CASSRGFQYGYTF; CDR3 DNA: TGTGCCAGCAGTCGTGGGTTTCAGTACGGCTACACCTTC
D gene: TRBD1; J gene: TRBJ1-1; V gene: TRBV6-2/TRBV6-3; clone size: .; CDR3 protein: CASTQTGTTEAFF; CDR3 DNA: TGTGCCAGCACCCAGACAGGGACCACTGAAGCTTTCTTT
D gene: TRBD2; J gene: TRBJ2-1; V gene: TRBV4-3; clone size: .; CDR3 protein: CASSPDVAGGFAQFF; CDR3 DNA: TGCGCCAGCAGCCCGGACGTAGCGGGAGGGTTTGCGCAGTTCTTC
D gene: .; J gene: TRBJ2-7; V gene: TRBV15; clone size: few; CDR3 protein: CATSRVPDRSESYEQYF; CDR3 DNA: TGTGCCACCAGCAGAGTTCCCGATCGGAGCGAGAGCTACGAGCAGTACTTC
D gene: .; J gene: TRBJ1-2; V gene: TRBV12-3/TRBV12-4; clone size: .; CDR3 protein: CASRGGTDYGYTF; CDR3 DNA: TGTGCCAGCAGAGGGGGGACGGACTATGGCTACACCTTC
D gene: TRBD2; J gene: TRBJ2-1; V gene: TRBV6-2/TRBV6-3; clone size: few; CDR3 protein: CASRIAGEGINEQFF; CDR3 DNA: TGTGCCAGCAGAATAGCGGGAGAGGGAATTAATGAGCAGTTCTTC
D gene: .; J gene: TRBJ2-1; V gene: TRBV2; clone size: .; CDR3 protein: CASSWDGSSYNEQFF; CDR3 DNA: TGTGCCAGCAGTTGGGACGGCAGCTCCTACAATGAGCAGTTCTTC
D gene: TRBD1; J gene: TRBJ2-7; V gene: TRBV5-1; clone size: .; CDR3 protein: CASSFSTGGYEQYF; CDR3 DNA: TGCGCCAGCAGCTTCTCGACAGGGGGCTACGAGCAGTACTTC
D gene: TRBD2; J gene: TRBJ2-2; V gene: TRBV3-1; clone size: .; CDR3 protein: CASSRTRGGRNGELFF; CDR3 DNA: TGTGCCAGCAGCCGGACGCGGGGGGGCCGGAACGGGGAGCTGTTTTTT
D gene: TRBD1; J gene: TRBJ1-5; V gene: TRBV5-1; clone size: .; CDR3 protein: CASSLTGAGGQPQHF; CDR3 DNA: TGCGCCAGCAGCTTGACAGGGGCGGGAGGTCAGCCCCAGCATTTT
D gene: .; J gene: TRBJ2-3; V gene: TRBV6-2/TRBV6-3; clone size: .; CDR3 protein: CASVVAGTDTQYF; CDR3 DNA: TGTGCCAGCGTAGTAGCGGGCACAGATACGCAGTATTTT
D gene: .; J gene: TRBJ1-2; V gene: TRBV29-1; clone size: .; CDR3 protein: CSVDVGPTGFGYTF; CDR3 DNA: TGCAGCGTTGATGTGGGACCGACAGGATTTGGCTACACCTTC
D gene: TRBD2; J gene: TRBJ2-7; V gene: TRBV20-1; clone size: .; CDR3 protein: CSASLVAGGCGEQYF; CDR3 DNA: TGCAGTGCTAGTCTGGTAGCGGGAGGGTGCGGGGAGCAGTACTTC
D gene: TRBD1; J gene: TRBJ1-2; V gene: TRBV20-1; clone size: few; CDR3 protein: CSATDRTNYGYTF; CDR3 DNA: TGCAGTGCCACGGACAGGACTAACTATGGCTACACCTTC
D gene: .; J gene: TRBJ2-3; V gene: TRBV10-3; clone size: .; CDR3 protein: CAISGSSRDLKRADTQYF; CDR3 DNA: TGTGCCATCAGTGGATCCTCCCGGGACCTAAAAAGGGCAGATACGCAGTATTTT
D gene: .; J gene: TRBJ1-1; V gene: TRBV7-8; clone size: .; CDR3 protein: CASSSLVGMVAEAFF; CDR3 DNA: TGTGCCAGCAGCTCCTTGGTCGGGATGGTGGCTGAAGCTTTCTTT
D gene: .; J gene: TRBJ2-7; V gene: TRBV27; clone size: many; CDR3 protein: CASSPMGPLGSSSYEQYF; CDR3 DNA: TGTGCCAGCAGTCCTATGGGGCCCCTAGGGTCGAGCTCCTACGAGCAGTACTTC
D gene: .; J gene: TRBJ2-1; V gene: TRBV29-1; clone size: .; CDR3 protein: CSVEDLTRSYNEQFF; CDR3 DNA: TGCAGCGTTGAAGATCTGACCAGATCCTACAATGAGCAGTTCTTC
D gene: .; J gene: TRBJ1-1; V gene: TRBV7-2; clone size: few; CDR3 protein: CASSFTLESTEAFF; CDR3 DNA: TGTGCCAGCAGCTTCACTCTGGAGAGCACTGAAGCTTTCTTT
D gene: TRBD1; J gene: TRBJ1-4; V gene: TRBV10-3; clone size: few; CDR3 protein: CAISDPGTGGGNEKLFF; CDR3 DNA: TGTGCCATCAGTGATCCCGGGACAGGGGGCGGGAATGAAAAACTGTTTTTT
D gene: .; J gene: TRBJ2-5; V gene: TRBV20-1; clone size: few; CDR3 protein: CSARVDRRGRRETQYF; CDR3 DNA: TGCAGTGCTAGAGTGGACCGTAGGGGTCGGAGGGAGACCCAGTACTTC
D gene: TRBD1; J gene: TRBJ1-5; V gene: TRBV9; clone size: .; CDR3 protein: CASSGGTDHQPQHF; CDR3 DNA: TGTGCCAGCAGCGGAGGGACAGATCATCAGCCCCAGCATTTT
D gene: TRBD2; J gene: TRBJ2-3; V gene: TRBV20-1; clone size: .; CDR3 protein: CSARVTTSGRTDTQYF; CDR3 DNA: TGCAGTGCTAGAGTAACGACTAGCGGGAGGACAGATACGCAGTATTTT
D gene: .; J gene: TRBJ2-3; V gene: TRBV12-3/TRBV12-4; clone size: .; CDR3 protein: CASSLKDSQYF; CDR3 DNA: TGTGCCAGCAGTTTAAAAGATTCGCAGTATTTT
D gene: .; J gene: TRBJ2-3; V gene: TRBV9; clone size: many; CDR3 protein: CASTRDGGSGTDTQYF; CDR3 DNA: TGTGCCAGCACCCGAGATGGAGGCTCCGGCACAGATACGCAGTATTTT
D gene: .; J gene: TRBJ2-1; V gene: TRBV7-2; clone size: many; CDR3 protein: CASSLTGTTNNEQFF; CDR3 DNA: TGTGCCAGCAGCTTAACCGGGACAACCAACAATGAGCAGTTCTTC
D gene: .; J gene: TRBJ1-2; V gene: TRBV5-5; clone size: .; CDR3 protein: CASSLERADLANYGYTF; CDR3 DNA: TGTGCCAGCAGCTTGGAGAGGGCGGATTTAGCTAACTATGGCTACACCTTC
D gene: .; J gene: TRBJ2-7; V gene: TRBV20-1; clone size: few; CDR3 protein: CSAQGRQSSYEQYF; CDR3 DNA: TGCAGTGCTCAGGGACGGCAAAGCTCCTACGAGCAGTACTTC
D gene: TRBD2; J gene: TRBJ2-7; V gene: TRBV7-2; clone size: few; CDR3 protein: CASNRLAGAYEQYF; CDR3 DNA: TGTGCCAGCAACCGACTAGCGGGAGCCTACGAGCAGTACTTC
D gene: .; J gene: TRBJ2-5; V gene: TRBV2; clone size: few; CDR3 protein: CASSEAGRETQYF; CDR3 DNA: TGTGCCAGCAGTGAAGCTGGCCGGGAGACCCAGTACTTC
D gene: .; J gene: TRBJ1-5; V gene: TRBV5-5; clone size: few; CDR3 protein: CASSSEDSLYLTNQPQHF; CDR3 DNA: TGTGCCAGCAGCTCGGAGGACAGCCTCTATCTAACTAATCAGCCCCAGCATTTT
D gene: .; J gene: TRBJ1-2; V gene: TRBV7-8; clone size: .; CDR3 protein: CASSLVRHRGTGYTF; CDR3 DNA: TGTGCCAGCAGCTTAGTACGACACCGGGGGACTGGCTACACCTTC
D gene: TRBD2; J gene: TRBJ2-3; V gene: TRBV20-1; clone size: .; CDR3 protein: CSANIAGWDTQYF; CDR3 DNA: TGCAGTGCTAATATAGCGGGGTGGGATACGCAGTATTTT
D gene: .; J gene: TRBJ1-1; V gene: TRBV6-6; clone size: .; CDR3 protein: CAGSLQTTEAFF; CDR3 DNA: TGTGCCGGCAGTTTGCAGACTACGGAAGCTTTCTTT
D gene: .; J gene: TRBJ2-1; V gene: TRBV11-2; clone size: many; CDR3 protein: CASSLDRVHEQFF; CDR3 DNA: TGTGCCAGCAGCTTAGACAGGGTACATGAGCAGTTCTTC
D gene: TRBD2; J gene: TRBJ2-2; V gene: TRBV12-3/TRBV12-4; clone size: .; CDR3 protein: CASSPLAGTNTGELFF; CDR3 DNA: TGTGCCAGCAGCCCTTTAGCGGGGACGAACACCGGGGAGCTGTTTTTT
D gene: TRBD1; J gene: TRBJ2-7; V gene: TRBV20-1; clone size: .; CDR3 protein: CSAESPGQGSYEQYF; CDR3 DNA: TGCAGTGCTGAATCTCCGGGACAGGGGAGCTACGAGCAGTACTTC
D gene: .; J gene: TRBJ2-5; V gene: TRBV10-3; clone size: .; CDR3 protein: CATSWGVDMRETQYF; CDR3 DNA: TGTGCCACCAGTTGGGGGGTGGATATGAGAGAGACCCAGTACTTC